Listed below are T cell receptor beta chains from one sample, sequenced in a study of blood T cell repertoires in COVID-19. Data came from immunoSEQ multiplex PCR; TCRdb stores just in-frame clones and leaves some out. The repertoire consists of about 320,000 clones, with over 85% occurring once and the leading ten covering about 2.4%. The sequencing sample was made of PBMCs or T cells enriched from blood (not recorded which). Every receptor here comes from a man aged 60 to 69 who had recovered from COVID-19. Each CDR3 is given with its conserved first and last residue. Fields, in order: J gene, CDR3 length, D gene, V gene, clone size, CDR3 protein, CDR3 DNA. A D gene is named only where the DNA matches it firmly. The size entry is marked missing in some rows and otherwise reads once, few, many or a size class.

J gene: TRBJ1-1; CDR3 length: 14; D gene: .; V gene: TRBV7-6; clone size: .; CDR3 protein: CASSAQGVGTEAFF; CDR3 DNA: TGTGCCAGCAGCGCACAGGGAGTGGGCACTGAAGCTTTCTTT
J gene: TRBJ2-7; CDR3 length: 14; D gene: TRBD1; V gene: TRBV4-1; clone size: .; CDR3 protein: CASSQEGQLYEQYF; CDR3 DNA: TGCGCCAGCAGCCAAGAGGGACAGCTATACGAGCAGTACTTC
J gene: TRBJ2-3; CDR3 length: 17; D gene: .; V gene: TRBV7-9; clone size: .; CDR3 protein: CATGWGGGANLADTQYF; CDR3 DNA: TGTGCCACCGGTTGGGGCGGGGGCGCAAATCTCGCAGATACGCAGTATTTT
J gene: TRBJ1-1; CDR3 length: 13; D gene: .; V gene: TRBV7-9; clone size: .; CDR3 protein: CASSSTGTTEAFF; CDR3 DNA: TGTGCCAGCAGCTCTACAGGGACCACTGAAGCTTTCTTT
J gene: TRBJ2-7; CDR3 length: 13; D gene: .; V gene: TRBV30; clone size: .; CDR3 protein: CAWSSPGSYEQYF; CDR3 DNA: TGTGCCTGGAGCTCTCCCGGGAGCTACGAGCAGTACTTC
J gene: TRBJ2-1; CDR3 length: 14; D gene: TRBD1; V gene: TRBV18; clone size: .; CDR3 protein: CASSPGQTYNEQFF; CDR3 DNA: TGTGCCAGCTCACCGGGACAGACCTACAATGAGCAGTTCTTC
J gene: TRBJ2-2; CDR3 length: 16; D gene: TRBD2; V gene: TRBV7-9; clone size: few; CDR3 protein: CASSSPSGSAPGELFF; CDR3 DNA: TGTGCCAGCAGCTCCCCTAGCGGGAGTGCTCCCGGGGAGCTGTTTTTT
J gene: TRBJ1-4; CDR3 length: 16; D gene: TRBD1; V gene: TRBV7-9; clone size: once; CDR3 protein: CASSLSGGAMYEKLFF; CDR3 DNA: TGTGCCAGCAGCTTATCAGGGGGCGCCATGTATGAAAAACTGTTTTTT
J gene: TRBJ1-1; CDR3 length: 14; D gene: .; V gene: TRBV6-5; clone size: once; CDR3 protein: CASSTYRAGTEAFF; CDR3 DNA: TGTGCCAGCAGTACATATCGGGCGGGCACTGAAGCTTTCTTT
J gene: TRBJ2-3; CDR3 length: 15; D gene: .; V gene: TRBV7-3; clone size: .; CDR3 protein: CASSLQGWAGDTQYF; CDR3 DNA: TGTGCCAGCAGCCTCCAGGGGTGGGCGGGAGATACGCAGTATTTT
J gene: TRBJ2-1; CDR3 length: 16; D gene: TRBD1; V gene: TRBV3-1/TRBV3-2; clone size: once; CDR3 protein: CASSQAGTGRYNEQFF; CDR3 DNA: TGTGCCAGCAGCCAAGCCGGGACAGGTCGATACAATGAGCAGTTCTTC
J gene: TRBJ2-1; CDR3 length: 14; D gene: TRBD2; V gene: TRBV7-3; clone size: .; CDR3 protein: CASSLTSGSNEQFF; CDR3 DNA: TGTGCCAGCAGCCTGACTAGCGGGAGTAATGAGCAGTTCTTC
J gene: TRBJ2-5; CDR3 length: 13; D gene: .; V gene: TRBV4-1; clone size: .; CDR3 protein: CASSQARWETQYF; CDR3 DNA: TGCGCCAGCAGCCAAGCCCGGTGGGAGACCCAGTACTTC
J gene: TRBJ2-3; CDR3 length: 11; D gene: .; V gene: TRBV20-1; clone size: .; CDR3 protein: CSATLLDTQYF; CDR3 DNA: TGCAGTGCTACCCTCCTCGATACGCAGTATTTT
J gene: TRBJ2-1; CDR3 length: 16; D gene: .; V gene: TRBV9; clone size: .; CDR3 protein: CASSVSVMRSYNEQFF; CDR3 DNA: TGTGCCAGCAGCGTCTCGGTCATGCGGTCCTACAATGAGCAGTTCTTC
J gene: TRBJ2-5; CDR3 length: 14; D gene: .; V gene: TRBV5-1; clone size: .; CDR3 protein: CASSLGGLRETQYF; CDR3 DNA: TGCGCCAGCAGCTTAGGGGGTTTGCGAGAGACCCAGTACTTC
J gene: TRBJ2-3; CDR3 length: 15; D gene: .; V gene: TRBV2; clone size: .; CDR3 protein: CASSLYRDNPDTQYF; CDR3 DNA: TGTGCCAGCAGCTTATATAGGGACAACCCGGATACGCAGTATTTT
J gene: TRBJ2-5; CDR3 length: 15; D gene: TRBD2; V gene: TRBV7-2; clone size: .; CDR3 protein: CASSPTSGRSETQYF; CDR3 DNA: TGTGCCAGCAGCCCAACTAGCGGGAGGTCAGAGACCCAGTACTTC
J gene: TRBJ1-1; CDR3 length: 15; D gene: .; V gene: TRBV14; clone size: .; CDR3 protein: CASSHRSGTLSEAFF; CDR3 DNA: TGTGCCAGCAGCCATCGCTCCGGGACACTATCTGAAGCTTTCTTT
J gene: TRBJ2-3; CDR3 length: 20; D gene: TRBD2; V gene: TRBV15; clone size: few; CDR3 protein: CATSSGGASGPSRSTDTQYF; CDR3 DNA: TGTGCCACCAGCAGCGGCGGGGCTAGCGGGCCGAGCCGGAGCACAGATACGCAGTATTTT
J gene: TRBJ1-1; CDR3 length: 17; D gene: TRBD1; V gene: TRBV5-4; clone size: .; CDR3 protein: CASSLGSGQGMNTEAFF; CDR3 DNA: TGTGCCAGCAGCTTGGGTTCGGGACAGGGTATGAACACTGAAGCTTTCTTT
J gene: TRBJ1-2; CDR3 length: 14; D gene: .; V gene: TRBV11-2; clone size: .; CDR3 protein: CASSPLTGDYGYTF; CDR3 DNA: TGTGCCAGCAGCCCACTTACAGGAGACTATGGCTACACCTTC
J gene: TRBJ2-5; CDR3 length: 16; D gene: TRBD1; V gene: TRBV9; clone size: once; CDR3 protein: CASSPQSRDSRETQYF; CDR3 DNA: TGTGCCAGCAGCCCCCAGTCCCGGGACAGTCGGGAGACCCAGTACTTC
J gene: TRBJ1-6; CDR3 length: 16; D gene: .; V gene: TRBV18; clone size: .; CDR3 protein: CASSTAAQGIGSPLHF; CDR3 DNA: TGTGCCAGCTCCACCGCCGCACAGGGAATCGGGTCACCCCTCCACTTT
J gene: TRBJ1-2; CDR3 length: 11; D gene: .; V gene: TRBV20-1; clone size: once; CDR3 protein: CSARELHGYTF; CDR3 DNA: TGCAGTGCTAGAGAGCTACATGGCTACACCTTC
J gene: TRBJ2-1; CDR3 length: 14; D gene: .; V gene: TRBV2; clone size: .; CDR3 protein: CASTPAITYNEQFF; CDR3 DNA: TGTGCCAGCACCCCAGCGATAACCTACAATGAGCAGTTCTTC
J gene: TRBJ1-3; CDR3 length: 14; D gene: .; V gene: TRBV6-5; clone size: .; CDR3 protein: CASSSPGEGNTIYF; CDR3 DNA: TGTGCCAGCAGTAGTCCAGGGGAGGGAAACACCATATATTTT
J gene: TRBJ2-7; CDR3 length: 16; D gene: TRBD1; V gene: TRBV7-7; clone size: .; CDR3 protein: CASSLKAGTALSEQYF; CDR3 DNA: TGTGCTAGCAGCTTAAAAGCCGGGACAGCTTTGTCAGAGCAGTACTTC
J gene: TRBJ2-7; CDR3 length: 14; D gene: TRBD1; V gene: TRBV5-6; clone size: .; CDR3 protein: CASSLNRGRYEQYF; CDR3 DNA: TGTGCCAGCAGCTTAAACAGGGGTAGATACGAGCAGTACTTC
J gene: TRBJ1-6; CDR3 length: 16; D gene: .; V gene: TRBV11-2; clone size: .; CDR3 protein: CASSQRGVSYNSPLHF; CDR3 DNA: TGTGCCAGCAGCCAGCGGGGGGTATCATATAATTCACCCCTCCACTTT
J gene: TRBJ2-1; CDR3 length: 15; D gene: TRBD2; V gene: TRBV7-2; clone size: .; CDR3 protein: CASSSLAGLYNEQFF; CDR3 DNA: TGTGCCAGCAGCTCTCTAGCGGGGCTCTACAATGAGCAGTTCTTC
J gene: TRBJ2-2; CDR3 length: 15; D gene: TRBD1; V gene: TRBV7-3; clone size: .; CDR3 protein: CASRRDRGNTGELFF; CDR3 DNA: TGTGCCAGCAGGCGAGACAGGGGGAACACCGGGGAGCTGTTTTTT
J gene: TRBJ1-1; CDR3 length: 16; D gene: .; V gene: TRBV7-9; clone size: .; CDR3 protein: CASRINGGIVNTEAFF; CDR3 DNA: TGTGCCAGCAGAATAAACGGGGGAATTGTGAACACTGAAGCTTTCTTT
J gene: TRBJ2-5; CDR3 length: 13; D gene: .; V gene: TRBV14; clone size: once; CDR3 protein: CASSQVRQETQYF; CDR3 DNA: TGTGCCAGCAGCCAAGTTCGGCAAGAGACCCAGTACTTC
J gene: TRBJ1-2; CDR3 length: 13; D gene: .; V gene: TRBV20-1; clone size: .; CDR3 protein: CSASQGGVDGYTF; CDR3 DNA: TGCAGTGCTAGTCAGGGAGGTGTAGACGGCTACACCTTC
J gene: TRBJ2-5; CDR3 length: 16; D gene: TRBD2; V gene: TRBV5-1; clone size: .; CDR3 protein: CASSPSPGTSEETQYF; CDR3 DNA: TGCGCCAGCAGCCCCTCCCCCGGGACTAGCGAGGAGACCCAGTACTTC
J gene: TRBJ1-2; CDR3 length: 14; D gene: .; V gene: TRBV6-4; clone size: .; CDR3 protein: CASSVAGALGGYTF; CDR3 DNA: TGTGCCAGCAGTGTGGCAGGGGCCTTGGGTGGCTACACCTTC
J gene: TRBJ2-5; CDR3 length: 16; D gene: TRBD1; V gene: TRBV24-1; clone size: .; CDR3 protein: CATSEGGQAPWGTQYF; CDR3 DNA: TGTGCCACCAGTGAGGGTGGACAGGCCCCGTGGGGGACCCAGTACTTC
J gene: TRBJ1-2; CDR3 length: 12; D gene: .; V gene: TRBV27; clone size: .; CDR3 protein: CASSLTGQGYTF; CDR3 DNA: TGTGCCAGCAGTTTAACAGGGCAAGGCTACACCTTC
J gene: TRBJ2-1; CDR3 length: 12; D gene: .; V gene: TRBV10-1; clone size: .; CDR3 protein: CASSETVVGQFF; CDR3 DNA: TGCGCCAGCAGTGAGACTGTGGTCGGGCAGTTCTTC
J gene: TRBJ1-1; CDR3 length: 14; D gene: TRBD1; V gene: TRBV6-5; clone size: .; CDR3 protein: CASRLDRGNTEAFF; CDR3 DNA: TGTGCCAGCAGACTGGACAGGGGGAACACTGAAGCTTTCTTT
J gene: TRBJ1-6; CDR3 length: 16; D gene: .; V gene: TRBV7-2; clone size: .; CDR3 protein: CASSLATSSYNSPLHF; CDR3 DNA: TGTGCCAGCAGCTTAGCGACATCCTCCTATAATTCACCCCTCCACTTT
J gene: TRBJ1-5; CDR3 length: 13; D gene: .; V gene: TRBV15; clone size: many; CDR3 protein: CATSRDYNQPQHF; CDR3 DNA: TGTGCCACCAGCAGAGATTACAATCAGCCCCAGCATTTT
J gene: TRBJ2-1; CDR3 length: 15; D gene: TRBD2; V gene: TRBV5-4; clone size: once; CDR3 protein: CASRPDSGGAYEQFF; CDR3 DNA: TGTGCCAGCAGACCAGATAGCGGGGGGGCGTATGAGCAGTTCTTC
J gene: TRBJ2-1; CDR3 length: 15; D gene: TRBD2; V gene: TRBV7-9; clone size: .; CDR3 protein: CASSPRAGAYNEQFF; CDR3 DNA: TGTGCCAGCAGCCCTAGAGCGGGAGCCTACAATGAGCAGTTCTTC
J gene: TRBJ1-6; CDR3 length: 14; D gene: .; V gene: TRBV5-6; clone size: .; CDR3 protein: CASTPRTAGSPLHF; CDR3 DNA: TGTGCCAGCACCCCAAGGACAGCTGGGTCACCCCTCCACTTT
J gene: TRBJ2-7; CDR3 length: 15; D gene: .; V gene: TRBV7-2; clone size: .; CDR3 protein: CASSLGIGRTAEQYF; CDR3 DNA: TGTGCCAGCAGCTTAGGTATTGGGAGAACAGCCGAGCAGTACTTC
J gene: TRBJ1-4; CDR3 length: 13; D gene: .; V gene: TRBV7-3; clone size: .; CDR3 protein: CASSAGVGEKLFF; CDR3 DNA: TGTGCCAGCAGCGCGGGTGTGGGGGAAAAACTGTTTTTT
J gene: TRBJ1-3; CDR3 length: 14; D gene: .; V gene: TRBV18; clone size: .; CDR3 protein: CASSPGGSGNTIYF; CDR3 DNA: TGTGCCAGCTCACCAGGCGGCTCTGGAAACACCATATATTTT
J gene: TRBJ1-1; CDR3 length: 14; D gene: .; V gene: TRBV7-9; clone size: .; CDR3 protein: CASSESGSGTEAFF; CDR3 DNA: TGTGCCAGCAGCGAATCTGGCTCGGGCACTGAAGCTTTCTTT